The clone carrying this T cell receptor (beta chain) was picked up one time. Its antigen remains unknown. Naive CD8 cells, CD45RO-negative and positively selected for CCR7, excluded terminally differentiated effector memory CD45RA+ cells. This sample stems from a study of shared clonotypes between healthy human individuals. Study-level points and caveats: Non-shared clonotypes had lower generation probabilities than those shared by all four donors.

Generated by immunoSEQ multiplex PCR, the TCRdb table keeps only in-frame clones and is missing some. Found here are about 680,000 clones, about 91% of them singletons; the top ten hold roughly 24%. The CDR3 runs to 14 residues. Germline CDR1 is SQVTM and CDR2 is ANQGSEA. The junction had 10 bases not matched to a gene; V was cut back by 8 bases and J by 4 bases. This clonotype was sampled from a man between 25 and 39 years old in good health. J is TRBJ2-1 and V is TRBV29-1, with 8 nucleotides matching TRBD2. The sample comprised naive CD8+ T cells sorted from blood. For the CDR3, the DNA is TGCAGCACACTGAGCGGGAGCGGATACAATGAGCAGTTCTTC. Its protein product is CSTLSGSGYNEQFF.